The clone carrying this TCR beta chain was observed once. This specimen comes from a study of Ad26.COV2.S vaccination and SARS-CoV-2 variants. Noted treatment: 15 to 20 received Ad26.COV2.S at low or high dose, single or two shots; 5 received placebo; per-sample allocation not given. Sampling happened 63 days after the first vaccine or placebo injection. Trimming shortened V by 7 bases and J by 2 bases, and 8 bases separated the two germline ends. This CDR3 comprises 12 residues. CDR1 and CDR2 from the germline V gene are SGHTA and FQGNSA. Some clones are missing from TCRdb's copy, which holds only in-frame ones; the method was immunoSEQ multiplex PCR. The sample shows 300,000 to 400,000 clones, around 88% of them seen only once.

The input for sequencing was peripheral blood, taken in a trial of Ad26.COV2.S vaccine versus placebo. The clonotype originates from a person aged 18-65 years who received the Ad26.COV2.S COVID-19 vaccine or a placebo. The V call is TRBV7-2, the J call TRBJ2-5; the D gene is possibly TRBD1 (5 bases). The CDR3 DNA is TGTGCCAGCACCAGACAGCAAGAGACCCAGTACTTC. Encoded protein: CASTRQQETQYF.